This record covers a single TCR beta chain. The data were produced by immunoSEQ multiplex PCR, yet TCRdb's version contains in-frame clones alone and is incomplete. Of hundreds of thousands of clones in the sample, 70% to 90% were seen once. This entry is derived from a study of shared T cell receptors in the human thymus. The sample was also reused in another study, on human thymus T cells.

Sequencing was done on a sample of thymocytes. The source of this sequence is a boy in the first two years of life with a congenital heart defect.

The CDR3 sequence: CASGPGSSAYYGYTF. The CDR3 DNA is TGCGCCAGCGGTCCCGGTTCCAGCGCCTACTATGGCTACACCTTC. This chain connects TRBV10-2 to TRBJ1-2; D uncertain. The CDR3 has 15 residues. Germline CDR1 reads WSHSY; CDR2 reads SAAADI. The V end was cut by 8 bases, the J end by 3 bases, with 19 bases between.